This T cell receptor beta chain was sequenced in a study of CD8+ T cells in alopecia areata. General study results and limits: Normal skin's resident alphabeta T cells are also sequenced in scalp samples. Greater clonality was observed in lesional scalp samples, especially alopecia totalis/universalis, versus normal scalp.

V lost 1 base and J lost 8, with 11 bases in between. This CDR3 is 12 amino acids long. The germline V gene has CDR1 SQVTM and CDR2 ANQGSEA. As for this clone: Its antigen remains unidentified.

RNA, once extracted, was reverse transcribed into cDNA for use as the sequencing template. TCRdb's table, derived via immunoSEQ multiplex PCR, lists solely in-frame clones and lacks some. The sample shows approximately 98,000 clones, approximately 61% of them seen only once. Alopecia areata patients provided lesional scalp punch biopsies and peripheral blood. The authors sorted CD4+ and CD8+ T cells from PBMCs. Sequenced sample: NKG2D-low CD8+ T cells sorted from blood. This chain links TRBV29-1 with TRBJ1-2; D ambiguous. The sequence came from a human donor with alopecia areata. DNA for the CDR3: TGCAGCGTTGAAGGAGGTCTTAAGGGCTACACCTTC. It translates to CSVEGGLKGYTF.